This T cell receptor (beta chain) came from a study of T cell responses to AZD1222 COVID-19 vaccine. Assay used: immunoSEQ multiplex PCR; TCRdb lists only in-frame clones, some missing. This table has approximately 79,000 clones, roughly 85% appearing once. The junction had 5 bases not matched to a gene; V was cut back by 5 bases and J by 6 bases. This CDR3 contains 15 residues. Germline values: CDR1 MDHEN, CDR2 SYDVKM. The rearrangement joins TRBV28 to TRBJ1-4, with 11 bases identical to TRBD1. This clonotype was sampled from an adult who received the AZD1222 COVID-19 vaccine. The source was peripheral blood, collected 28 days after the second AZD1222 dose. The CDR3: CASSRSGQGDEKLFF. The CDR3 DNA sequence: TGTGCCAGCAGTCGGTCGGGACAGGGGGATGAAAAACTGTTTTTT.